This passage covers 28 T cell receptor beta chains from one sample sequenced in a study of shared clonotypes between healthy human individuals. The protocol was immunoSEQ multiplex PCR, while the TCRdb copy is restricted to in-frame clones and leaves out a portion. The top ten clones hold roughly 0.055% of a sample with approximately 620,000 clones, 97% of them seen once. Input material: naive CD4+ T cells sorted from blood. Noted subset: CD45RA+ positively selected. These receptors were obtained from a woman aged 25-40 years in good health.

CDR3 protein: CASSFLAGGEYEQYF. CDR3 bases: TGTGCCAGCAGTTTTTTAGCGGGAGGGGAATACGAGCAGTACTTC. The rearrangement joins TRBV27 to TRBJ2-7; TRBD2 aligns across 11 bases. With V trimmed by 3 bases and J by 4 bases, 5 bases remained unmatched. Germline values: CDR1 MNHEY, CDR2 SMNVEV (reference sequence). CDR3 size: 15 residues.

Only one count was recorded for this clone. This chain connects TRBV11-2 to TRBJ2-1, with 11 nucleotides matching TRBD2. The CDR3 totals 16 residues. Germline CDR1 SGHAT, CDR2 FQNNGV. Germline trimming cut 2 bases from V and 7 bases from J; bases unmatched to any gene: 7. CDR3 residues: CASSLLATSGTNEQFF. The CDR3, as DNA: TGTGCCAGCAGCTTATTAGCGACTAGCGGGACGAATGAGCAGTTCTTC.

This chain connects TRBV18 to TRBJ1-1, with D unresolved. Germline CDR1 KGHSH, CDR2 LQKENI. The CDR3 extends over 15 amino acids. The ends were cut back, 3 bases at V and 1 base at J, with 12 bases in the middle. The CDR3 spells CASSPARQKNTEAFF. Written as DNA, the CDR3 is TGTGCCAGCTCACCCGCGAGGCAGAAGAACACTGAAGCTTTCTTT.

The rearrangement uses TRBV28 and TRBJ1-2, with D unclear. Deletions cut 8 bases from V and 8 bases from J, with 15 bases between. This CDR3 region has 12 residues. Germline V gene sequence: CDR1 MDHEN, CDR2 SYDVKM. CDR3 bases: TGTGCCAGCGAGGCAGTTGCAGAGGGCTACACCTTC. Amino acid sequence: CASEAVAEGYTF.

The genes are TRBV7-8 and TRBJ1-3; possibly TRBD1 for D (6 bases). This CDR3 contains 16 residues. Germline CDR1 reads SGHVS; CDR2 reads FQNEAQ. V shed 7 bases and J shed 4 bases, with 20 bases lying between them. Written as DNA, the CDR3 is TGTGCCAGCAACCAAAGGGGGACGGGGATGGGAAACACCATATATTTT. Translating it yields CASNQRGTGMGNTIYF.

CDR3 sequence (DNA): TGTGCCAGCAGCCCGAGGCCAGGGGCCACGTATCAGCCCCAGCATTTT. This encodes CASSPRPGATYQPQHF. The chain has TRBV7-2 and TRBJ1-5; D is possibly TRBD1 (6 bases). Trimming stripped 5 bases from V and 5 bases from J, with 19 bases between. Germline V gene data show CDR1 as SGHTA and CDR2 as FQGNSA. The CDR3 contains 16 residues.

This sequence joins TRBV28 and TRBJ2-7; D remains ambiguous. V lost 6 bases to trimming and J lost 3 bases, with 18 bases between them. The V gene's germline CDR1 is MDHEN and CDR2 SYDVKM. The CDR3 length is 15 residues. CDR3 amino acids: CASSRGPYPGYEQYF. The CDR3 DNA reads TGTGCCAGCAGCCGCGGACCTTACCCGGGCTACGAGCAGTACTTC.

The chain couples TRBV2 to TRBJ1-2; D gene ambiguous. From germline, CDR1 is SNHLY and CDR2 FYNNEI. The V and J ends lost 8 bases and 2 bases respectively, with 9 bases between them. The CDR3 has 12 amino acids. In nucleotides, the CDR3 is TGTGCCAGCGATGGCATAAACTATGGCTACACCTTC. It translates to CASDGINYGYTF. Variable domain in full (rest from reference TRBV2 and TRBJ1-2): EPEVTQTPSHQVTQMGQEVILRCVPISNHLYFYWYRQILGQKVEFLVSFYNNEISEKSEIFDDQFSVERPDGSNFTLKIRSTKLEDSAMYFCASDGINYGYTFGSGTRLTVV.

The chain joins TRBV11-2 to TRBJ1-6; D is unresolved. Germline V gene lookup returns CDR1 SGHAT and CDR2 FQNNGV. Trimming took off 5 bases at V and 10 bases at J, with 12 bases between the two ends. The CDR3 spans 13 residues. DNA of the CDR3: TGTGCCAGCAGCCTTATCGCCGGATCACCCCTCCACTTT. This encodes CASSLIAGSPLHF.

J is TRBJ2-5 and V is TRBV5-1; 13 bases are a match to TRBD2. CDR1 is SGHRS, CDR2 YFSETQ, per germline. Trimming took 4 bases from V and 5 from J; bases not matched to a gene: 5. The CDR3 has 15 residues. For the CDR3, the DNA is TGCGCCAGCAGCCCCGGGACTAGCGGGACGGAGACCCAGTACTTC. Translated, it gives CASSPGTSGTETQYF.

V and J are TRBV27 and TRBJ2-2; D is unresolved. There are 16 residues in the CDR3. Germline values: CDR1 MNHEY, CDR2 SMNVEV (reference sequence). The V end lost 7 bases, the J end lost 1 base, and 16 bases lay between the germline ends. The CDR3 nucleotides read TGTGCCAGCACAACCTGGGGTCGTCGGAACACCGGGGAGCTGTTTTTT. This translates into CASTTWGRRNTGELFF.

The CDR3 DNA reads TGTGCCAGTAGCCGACTCGGGACTCAAAATGGCTACACCTTC. Its translation is CASSRLGTQNGYTF. The J gene is TRBJ1-2, the V gene TRBV19; D possibly corresponds to TRBD1 (5 bases). Between the trimmed V and J ends, which lost 6 bases and 6 bases, there was a span of 17 bases. From germline, CDR1 is LNHDA and CDR2 SQIVND (reference sequence). This CDR3 contains 14 residues.

J is TRBJ2-5 and V is TRBV28; TRBD2 might be the D (6 bases). Trimming removed 2 bases from V and 1 base from J, with 11 bases in between. The CDR3 has 15 amino acids. From germline, CDR1 is MDHEN and CDR2 SYDVKM. The CDR3 nucleotides are TGTGCCAGCAGTTTAGGGACTCTTCCCCAAGAGACCCAGTACTTC. Translated: CASSLGTLPQETQYF.

The V call is TRBV5-4, the J call TRBJ1-1; tentative D call: TRBD1 (5 bases). Germline CDR1 SGHNT, CDR2 YYREEE (reference sequence). CDR3 size: 15 residues. V lost 2 bases and J lost 4, with 15 bases in between. The CDR3 bases are TGTGCCAGCAGCTTATTTTCGGGTAGGGGCACTGAAGCTTTCTTT. This sequence encodes CASSLFSGRGTEAFF. The full variable domain, in which reference TRBV5-4 and TRBJ1-1 provide the parts outside the CDR3, is ETGVTQSPTHLIKTRGQQVTLRCSSQSGHNTVSWYQQALGQGPQFIFQYYREEENGRGNFPPRFSGLQFPNYSSELNVNALELDDSALYLCASSLFSGRGTEAFFGQGTRLTVV.

The rearrangement joins TRBV4-1 to TRBJ1-5; D is possibly TRBD1 (5 bases). With 0 bases removed from V and 7 bases from J, the gap between germline ends came to 10 bases. The CDR3 spans 14 residues. Germline lookup yields CDR1 MGHRA and CDR2 YSYEKL. CDR3 protein: CASSQDQGIQPQHF. CDR3 nucleotide sequence: TGCGCCAGCAGCCAAGATCAGGGAATCCAGCCCCAGCATTTT.

The CDR3, as DNA: TGTGCCAGCAGTGAAGAGGGGGACACTGAAGCTTTCTTT. Protein: CASSEEGDTEAFF. The chain couples TRBV2 to TRBJ1-1; possibly TRBD1 for D (6 bases). Germline V CDR1 and CDR2: SNHLY, FYNNEI. Trimming removed 1 base at V and 3 bases at J, with 6 bases between. The CDR3 covers 13 residues. The full variable domain, in which reference TRBV2 and TRBJ1-1 provide the parts outside the CDR3, is EPEVTQTPSHQVTQMGQEVILRCVPISNHLYFYWYRQILGQKVEFLVSFYNNEISEKSEIFDDQFSVERPDGSNFTLKIRSTKLEDSAMYFCASSEEGDTEAFFGQGTRLTVV.

The rearrangement uses TRBV28 and TRBJ1-6; D possibly corresponds to TRBD1 (5 bases). Germline CDR1 is MDHEN and CDR2 is SYDVKM. Trimming removed 2 bases from V and 7 bases from J, with 15 bases in between. This CDR3 has 16 residues. The CDR3, as DNA: TGTGCCAGCAGTTTAACAGGTCGAGGGGAAAATTCACCCCTCCACTTT. It yields the protein CASSLTGRGENSPLHF.

V gene TRBV5-4 combines with J gene TRBJ2-1; D unresolved. The V gene's germline CDR1 is SGHNT and CDR2 YYREEE (reference sequence). The CDR3 contains 15 residues. Trimming removed 1 base at V and 9 bases at J, with 17 bases between. In DNA form, the CDR3 reads TGTGCCAGCAGCTTGCGGCTAGGCACAACCCGTGAGCAGTTCTTC. The encoded protein is CASSLRLGTTREQFF.

The J gene is TRBJ2-1, the V gene TRBV19, with 8 positions matching TRBD1. The CDR3 contains 15 residues. Germline trimming cut 2 bases from V and 4 bases from J; bases unmatched to any gene: 4. The V gene's germline CDR1 is LNHDA and CDR2 SQIVND (reference sequence). CDR3 amino acids: CASSISGGEYNEQFF. CDR3 DNA sequence: TGTGCCAGTAGTATATCAGGGGGCGAATACAATGAGCAGTTCTTC.

The chain combines TRBV7-9 with TRBJ1-1; D gene uncertain. CDR1 and CDR2 from the germline V gene are SEHNR and FQNEAQ (reference sequence). CDR3 size: 15 residues. Trimming stripped 2 bases from V and 0 bases from J, with 10 bases between. CDR3 sequence reads: CASSLQSGMNTEAFF. The CDR3 bases are TGTGCCAGCAGCTTACAGTCGGGAATGAACACTGAAGCTTTCTTT.

This rearrangement joins TRBV2 to TRBJ2-1, with TRBD2 as a possible D gene (5 bases). The germline gives CDR1 SNHLY, CDR2 FYNNEI. This CDR3 is 13 amino acids long. The germline V and J ends were trimmed by 8 bases and 0 bases, with 8 bases remaining between them. The CDR3, as DNA: TGTGCCAGCTTGAGGGACTCCTACAATGAGCAGTTCTTC. Residues: CASLRDSYNEQFF.

The chain carries TRBV9 and TRBJ2-3; 7 bases match TRBD2. Looked up from germline, CDR1 is SGDLS and CDR2 is YYNGEE. J gave up 2 bases and V 4 bases, and 7 bases lay outside the gene matches. This CDR3 spans 15 amino acids. As DNA, the CDR3 is TGTGCCAGCAGCCGGACTAGTTCGTCCACAGATACGCAGTATTTT. Protein sequence: CASSRTSSSTDTQYF.

This chain uses TRBV5-1 with TRBJ1-2; D is uncertain. V lost 2 bases to trimming and J lost 8 bases, with 13 bases between them. Germline V gene sequence: CDR1 SGHRS, CDR2 YFSETQ. CDR3 length equals 13 residues. In DNA form, the CDR3 reads TGCGCCAGCAGCTTTGATTCCATTGGGGGCTACACCTTC. Translating it yields CASSFDSIGGYTF.

The genes are TRBV28 and TRBJ2-1, with D perhaps TRBD1 or TRBD2 (7 bases each). Per the germline V gene, CDR1 is MDHEN and CDR2 is SYDVKM. Deletions cut 5 bases from V and 5 bases from J, with 22 bases between. The CDR3 runs to 17 residues. The chain's CDR3 is CASSTDRRGQTNNEQFF. The CDR3, as DNA: TGTGCCAGCAGTACGGACAGGCGGGGGCAGACCAACAATGAGCAGTTCTTC.

The chain carries TRBV28 and TRBJ2-3, with a tentative D call TRBD2 (6 bases). The CDR3 has 13 amino acids. V was trimmed by 5 bases and J by 3 bases, leaving 9 bases between them. CDR1 and CDR2 (germline): MDHEN, SYDVKM. The CDR3 nucleotides read TGTGCCAGCAGTCCTGCGGGGACAGATACGCAGTATTTT. Protein: CASSPAGTDTQYF.

The chain links TRBV18 to TRBJ1-1; tentative D call: TRBD1 (6 bases). The CDR3 sequence is 15 residues long. CDR1 KGHSH and CDR2 LQKENI come from the germline V gene. Trimming removed 0 bases at V and 1 base at J, with 9 bases between. CDR3: CASSPPAQGNTEAFF. Here the CDR3 DNA reads TGTGCCAGCTCACCACCGGCACAGGGGAACACTGAAGCTTTCTTT.

The genes are TRBV19 and TRBJ2-7; 9 positions match TRBD2. CDR1 is LNHDA and CDR2 is SQIVND in the germline V gene (reference sequence). This CDR3 is 14 amino acids long. Trimming cost V 5 bases and J 13 bases; bases outside gene matches: 15. CDR3 coding DNA: TGTGCCAGTAGTGTAGGACCCGGCCTAGCGGGAATCTACTTC. It translates to CASSVGPGLAGIYF.

The rearrangement uses TRBV4-2 and TRBJ2-7, with 11 bases matching TRBD2. The germline V gene encodes CDR1 LGHNA and CDR2 YNFKEQ. With 6 bases clipped from V and 0 bases from J, the junction kept 7 bases outside the gene matches. There are 16 residues in the CDR3. CDR3 bases: TGTGCCAGCAGTCAGACTACTAGCGGGAGCTCCTACGAGCAGTACTTC. Translating gives CASSQTTSGSSYEQYF.